This TCR beta chain was sequenced for a study of blood T cell repertoires in COVID-19 (dated by TCRdb to the early 2020s). Notes on the research overall: Samples from collaborators originated in the United States, Italy and Spain and spanned both the acute and convalescent phases of COVID-19. The prospective study material was composed of cDNA or gDNA derived from T cells, B-cell-depleted T cells, or PBMCs. The dataset comprised deeply sampled blood TCRbeta repertoires from subjects exposed to, actively infected with, or recovered from COVID-19. The repertoires were made available in a free public database intended to serve as a resource for research on the immune response to SARS-CoV-2. Samples were obtained from the ongoing ImmuneRACE study (first 160 participants) and from over 1,000 subjects provided by 6 global collaborators. Nearly every sample came with metadata listing a de-identified subject ID, COVID-19 status, age in years and sex. Where available, HLA class I and class II types were obtained from metadata supplied by the sample provider rather than from assay-based typing. General study outcomes and caveats: How much clinical and demographic metadata was included differed by source and by participant, and the metadata was provided uncurated.

TCRbeta CDR3 regions were amplified from genomic DNA by means of the immunoSEQ Assay, a bias-controlled multiplex PCR. In the source study's methods: Within the assay, amplification of reference gene primers was used to estimate how many nucleated cells each sample contained. Sequence reads were collapsed and filtered to measure the absolute abundance of every unique TCRbeta CDR3 rearrangement. For each sample, productive Simpson clonality was calculated as the square root of Simpson's diversity index over productive rearrangements. TCRdb carries this immuneACCESS record with in-frame sequences only. Its versions omit some clonotypes, under half of them owing to an unresolved V gene in the studies checked, with the rest unexplained. Clonal size and the V and J genes are those of that table, whereas D and trimming came from the DNA. The sample yields about 28,000 clones; about three quarters were counted once. The ten top clones hold about 21% of the sample.

Spanning cysteine to phenylalanine, the CDR3 consists of 15 amino acids. Kept here is only the CDR3 DNA, which spans 45 bases and is read in frame from base 1. V and J are truncated by 5 bases and 2 bases respectively, leaving an intervening sequence of 16 bases. The germline V gene (reference sequence) yields LNHDA for CDR1 and SQIVND for CDR2. The collaborating institutions used their own protocols to collect whole blood in K2EDTA tubes. For TCRbeta analysis, collaborators shipped samples as frozen whole blood, isolated PBMCs, or DNA extracted from either of those sample types. About this clone: Its specific antigen is unknown. No much larger clone is present one base from it, and per-base qualities are unavailable.

The receptor's source is a boy younger than 10 with active or convalescent COVID-19. The chain links TRBV19 with TRBJ2-7; TRBD1 might be the D gene, on 5 matching bases. The sample comprised peripheral blood. The nucleotide sequence reads TGTGCCAGTAGTTCCCAGGGCGTGGGCGCCTACGAGCAGTACTTC. Its coded protein is CASSSQGVGAYEQYF.